Here is one T cell receptor beta chain with its context. As yet, its antigen is unknown. This CDR3 has 13 amino acids. Looked up from germline, CDR1 is MDHEN and CDR2 is SYDVKM. V lost 5 bases and J 3 bases, leaving 11 bases between the germline ends. The sample originates from a study of cytomegalovirus exposure and HLA in healthy donors. Study summary: In an earlier analysis, 90 million to 120 million unique TCR beta sequences were found from 150 million to 200 million T cells. Study results and limitations: Earlier analysis looked at TCR beta V segments, and most were productive about 87% or about 30% of the time. Rarity characterized most TCR sequences, yet some public TCRs appeared in many donors. High specificity and sensitivity for cytomegalovirus status were reported for the classifier.

PCR involved 60 Vbeta and 13 Jbeta primers. Libraries were prepared by immunoSEQ multiplex PCR; TCRdb keeps only in-frame clonotypes and omits some of them. The sample carries approximately 97,000 clones, approximately 81% recorded once. This TCR was sampled from a woman aged 70 to 79 in good health and CMV-seropositive. Sequencing used PBMCs. This chain connects TRBV28 to TRBJ2-7; perhaps TRBD2 as D (5 bases). The CDR3 DNA sequence: TGTGCCAGCAGTGCCCCCGGGGTCTACGAGCAGTACTTC. Translated: CASSAPGVYEQYF. Supplemented by reference TRBV28 and TRBJ2-7, the full variable domain reads DVKVTQSSRYLVKRTGEKVFLECVQDMDHENMFWYRQDPGLGLRLIYFSYDVKMKEKGDIPEGYSVSREKKERFSLILESASTNQTSMYLCASSAPGVYEQYFGPGTRLTVT.